Presented here are 21 T cell receptor beta chains from one specimen sequenced in a study of blood T cells in healthy people across ages. Combining a sample-barcoded 5' primer with a J-beta primer mix, a second PCR ran for 7 to 11 cycles. TCRdb redid the calling of the 5' RACE reads with MiXCR, one entry per CDR3 protein. The sample yields about 1.7 million distinct CDR3 sequences, 28% seen once. The sequenced sample was blood. These receptor sequences come from a woman aged 30 to 39 in good health.

This clonotype was detected a few times. CDR3 loop: CASSVTMSSYNSPLHF. CDR3 coding DNA: TGTGCCAGCAGTGTGACAATGAGCTCCTATAATTCACCCCTCCACTTT. The chain employs TRBV28 and TRBJ1-6; D gene unclear. CDR3 length: 16 residues. Germline V gene lookup returns CDR1 MDHEN and CDR2 SYDVKM. Trimming removed 5 bases from V and 0 bases from J, with 11 bases in between. Full variable domain (rest looked up from reference TRBV28 and TRBJ1-6): DVKVTQSSRYLVKRTGEKVFLECVQDMDHENMFWYRQDPGLGLRLIYFSYDVKMKEKGDIPEGYSVSREKKERFSLILESASTNQTSMYLCASSVTMSSYNSPLHFGNGTRLTVT.

This clonotype was seen ten or more times. The J gene is TRBJ2-7, the V gene TRBV6-5; D remains ambiguous. V lost 5 bases, J lost 5 bases, and 16 bases lay in between. Per the germline V gene, CDR1 is MNHEY and CDR2 is SVGAGI. The CDR3 is 14 amino acids. In nucleotides, the CDR3 is TGTGCCAGCAGTGCCGGGCTCGTAGGGAACGAGCAGTACTTC. Translation: CASSAGLVGNEQYF.

This clonotype was detected many times. The chain has TRBV29-1 and TRBJ2-7; 7 bases match TRBD2. The trim removed 6 bases at V and 1 base at J, leaving 6 bases unmatched. Germline V gene sequence: CDR1 SQVTM, CDR2 ANQGSEA. The CDR3 has 13 amino acids. DNA for the CDR3: TGCAGCGTCCAGCGGGGTACATCCTACGAGCAGTACTTC. It codes for CSVQRGTSYEQYF.

This clonotype has at least ten counts. The rearrangement uses TRBV7-2 and TRBJ2-3, with 10 bases identical to TRBD2. The V gene's germline CDR1 is SGHTA and CDR2 FQGNSA. Trimming cost V 5 bases and J 0 bases; bases outside gene matches: 5. The CDR3 is made up of 16 amino acids. DNA of the CDR3: TGTGCCAGCAGCCTCAAACTAGCGGGGAGCACAGATACGCAGTATTTT. Protein: CASSLKLAGSTDTQYF.

As concerns this clonotype: A much more abundant neighbour one base away suggests this may be a read error. J is TRBJ2-7 and V is TRBV5-1; perhaps D is TRBD1 or TRBD2 (6 bases each). The CDR3 runs to 15 residues. CDR1 and CDR2 (germline): SGHRS, YFSETQ. CDR3 bases: TGCGCCAGCAGCTTGGCCACCGGGGGCGTGGGCGAGCAGCACTTC. Its translation: CASSLATGGVGEQHF. Together with reference TRBV5-1 and TRBJ2-7, the CDR3 gives the full variable domain: KAGVTQTPRYLIKTRGQQVTLSCSPISGHRSVSWYQQTPGQGLQFLFEYFSETQRNKGNFPGRFSGRQFSNSRSEMNVSTLELGDSALYLCASSLATGGVGEQHFGPGTRLTVT.

This sequence joins TRBV21-1 and TRBJ2-3. TRBV21-1 is reported as a pseudogene. The CDR3 loop spans 18 amino acids. The CDR3 DNA is TGTGCCAGCAGCAAAGAGCTCCGTAAGGATATCCACACAGATACGCAGTATTTT. This sequence encodes CASSKELRKDIHTDTQYF.

A remark on this clonotype: A much larger clone sits a single nucleotide away, making a read error possible. No conserved phenylalanine or tryptophan is present at the end of the CDR3, so a read error is the likely explanation. This chain connects TRBV6-5 to TRBJ1-2; D is ambiguous. In germline, CDR1 is MNHEY, CDR2 SVGAGI. The length of the CDR3 is 14 residues. Between the trimmed V and J ends, which lost 0 bases and 8 bases, there was a span of 13 bases. The CDR3 region has the DNA TGTGCCAGCAGTTACTCCGGTACAGTGGCCGGCTACACCTTA. As protein: CASSYSGTVAGYTL.

This clonotype was observed a handful of times. The chain carries TRBV12-3 or TRBV12-4 and TRBJ2-4; the D call may be TRBD1 or TRBD2 (5 bases each). The CDR3 has 15 residues. Between the trimmed V and J ends, which lost 8 bases and 3 bases, there was a span of 17 bases. CDR3 DNA sequence: TGTGCCAGCGGGGCCCGAGGGGAAGTCAAAAACATTCAGTACTTC. This encodes CASGARGEVKNIQYF.

V is TRBV6-2 or TRBV6-3 and J is TRBJ2-5, with TRBD2 as a possible D gene (6 bases). CDR3 length equals 14 residues. Per germline, CDR1 MNHEY and CDR2 SVGEGT. The ends were cut back, 1 base at V and 11 bases at J, with 17 bases in the middle. CDR3 sequence reads: CASSYLGLYDEQYF. As DNA, the CDR3 is TGTGCCAGCAGTTACTTGGGACTGTACGATGAGCAGTACTTC.

Comment on this clonotype: Given a much more abundant clone one base away, this may be a read error. The chain joins TRBV5-1 to TRBJ2-7; D is uncertain. Deletions cut 0 bases from V and 1 base from J, with 8 bases between. This CDR3 has 14 residues. CDR1 and CDR2 from the germline V gene are SGHRS and YFSETQ. The chain's CDR3 is CASSLDWPSYEQYF. The CDR3 DNA reads TGCGCCAGCAGCTTGGACTGGCCTTCCTACGAGCAGTACTTC.

In its sample, this clonotype was seen many times. The chain couples TRBV15 to TRBJ2-7; TRBD1 is a possible D gene (6 bases). V shed 2 bases and J shed 1 base, with 6 bases lying between them. The CDR3 sequence is 13 residues long. Germline CDR1 is LNHNV and CDR2 is YYDKDF (reference sequence). In DNA, the CDR3 is TGTGCCACCAGCAGAACAGGGTCCTACGAGCAGTACTTC. Encoded protein: CATSRTGSYEQYF.

About this clonotype: This could be a read error, since a much larger clone is one nucleotide away. This chain joins TRBV20-1 and TRBJ2-7, with 8 bases aligning to TRBD2. This CDR3 region has 15 residues. Germline CDR1 DFQATT, CDR2 SNEGSKA (reference sequence). J gave up 7 bases and V 3 bases, and 14 bases lay outside the gene matches. DNA for the CDR3: TGCAGTGCTAGGCGGACCGGGATATTAGCGGGGGAGCAGTACTTC. Translated: CSARRTGILAGEQYF.

The V and J genes are TRBV20-1 and TRBJ2-2; either TRBD1 or TRBD2 may fit D (5 bases each). Trimming shortened V by 3 bases and J by 5 bases, and 13 bases separated the two germline ends. The CDR3 loop spans 14 amino acids. Per the germline V gene, CDR1 is DFQATT and CDR2 is SNEGSKA (reference sequence). CDR3: CSARDGAGTGELFF. In DNA form, the CDR3 reads TGCAGTGCTAGGGATGGGGCGGGTACCGGGGAGCTGTTTTTT.

Worth noting for this clonotype: At one end, the junction sequence differs from germline, possibly due to a read error. CDR3 protein: CAISPPDREGESYEQYF. The DNA of the CDR3 is TGTGCCATCAGCCCCCCAGACCGGGAGGGCGAAAGCTACGAGCAGTACTTC. The V call is TRBV7-9, the J call TRBJ2-7; 8 nucleotides agree with TRBD2. The CDR3 runs 17 residues. From germline, CDR1 is SEHNR and CDR2 FQNEAQ (reference sequence).

In the case of this clonotype: A much larger clonotype is one base distant, so this may be a read error. The V call is TRBV29-1, the J call TRBJ2-7; the D gene is possibly TRBD2 (6 bases). The CDR3 sequence is 13 residues long. Germline assignment: CDR1 SQVTM and CDR2 ANQGSEA. Trimming took 6 bases from V and 7 from J, leaving 19 bases between them. The CDR3 here is CSVSGTSMNEQYF. CDR3 bases: TGCAGCGTCTCCGGGACTTCTATGAATGAGCAGTACTTC.

In this sample, this clonotype turned up many times. V is TRBV28 and J is TRBJ2-5, with 14 nucleotides matching TRBD2. V lost 3 bases and J lost 4; bases outside the gene matches: 7. CDR3 length: 17 amino acids. Germline CDR1 and CDR2: MDHEN and SYDVKM. The CDR3 DNA follows: TGTGCCAGCAGTTTCGATCGGACTAGCGGGGGGACAGAGACCCAGTACTTC. It specifies CASSFDRTSGGTETQYF.

The rearrangement links TRBV15 to TRBJ2-2; D possibly corresponds to TRBD1 (6 bases). This CDR3 comprises 17 residues. CDR1 is LNHNV and CDR2 is YYDKDF in the germline V gene (reference sequence). The ends were cut back, 1 base at V and 0 bases at J, with 12 bases in the middle. CDR3 DNA: TGTGCCACCAGCAGAGGGGTTAGGGGGACGAACACCGGGGAGCTGTTTTTT. Encoded protein: CATSRGVRGTNTGELFF.

V gene TRBV6-5 combines with J gene TRBJ2-7; 12 bases are a match to TRBD1. The CDR3 totals 14 residues. V shed 6 bases and J 6 bases; nucleotides not matched to a gene: 6. Germline CDR1 and CDR2: MNHEY and SVGAGI. CDR3 sequence: CASRSGTGGVEQYF. CDR3 in DNA: TGTGCCAGCAGGTCCGGGACAGGGGGCGTCGAGCAGTACTTC.

In regard to this clonotype: The conserved phenylalanine or tryptophan is not found at the CDR3 terminus, so this likely reflects a read error. The rearrangement links TRBV7-3 to TRBJ2-1, with a weak D call TRBD2 (7 bases). This CDR3 has 14 residues. V dropped 2 bases and J dropped 5 bases, with 10 bases sitting between them. Germline V gene lookup returns CDR1 SGHTA and CDR2 FQGTGA. The CDR3 DNA follows: TGTGCCAGCAGCTTAGCGGGGGACAACAATGAGCAGTTCTGC. It yields the protein CASSLAGDNNEQFC.

This chain links TRBV7-8 with TRBJ2-7; perhaps TRBD2 as D (6 bases). CDR3 size: 14 residues. Germline V gene lookup returns CDR1 SGHVS and CDR2 FQNEAQ. Trimming cost V 1 base and J 3 bases, with 10 bases left between them. The CDR3 is CASSLGLEVYEQYF. The CDR3 bases are TGTGCCAGCAGCTTAGGACTAGAGGTCTACGAGCAGTACTTC.

This clonotype was observed many times. The rearrangement joins TRBV5-1 to TRBJ1-1, with a possible D match to TRBD1 (6 bases). Between the trimmed V and J ends, which lost 4 bases and 0 bases, there was a span of 13 bases. CDR1 is SGHRS and CDR2 is YFSETQ in the germline V gene. This CDR3 contains 15 residues. The CDR3 nucleotides read TGCGCCAGCAGCCCGGGGGGCGGATTGAACACTGAAGCTTTCTTT. Residues: CASSPGGGLNTEAFF.